Given below is one T cell receptor beta chain in context. Antigen specificity is unknown. A junction boundary mismatches the germline segment, possibly from a read error. Unique molecular identifiers (one per individual cDNA molecule) were attached. TCRdb recomputed calls from the 5' RACE reads with MiXCR, one row per CDR3 protein. The sample lists about 56,000 distinct CDR3 sequences, roughly an eighth occurring once. This specimen belongs to a study of early T cells in non-severe SARS-CoV-2 infection. Turning to the study itself: Sequencing used unsorted whole-blood bulk RNA, so chains lack pairing.

Study results and limitations: Database matching using VDJdb favored anti-spike CD8 responses, with private and CD4 specificities left missing.

This sequence originates from an adult who was a healthcare worker with PCR-confirmed SARS-CoV-2 infection or an uninfected control (not recorded which). Sequencing was done on a sample of whole blood.

DNA for the CDR3: TGTGCCAGCTCACCGGACAGGGACTATGGCTACACGTTC. This gives the protein CASSPDRDYGYTF. The chain recombines TRBV18 with TRBJ1-2; the match to TRBD1 covers 8 bases. Germline values: CDR1 KGHSH, CDR2 LQKENI. The CDR3 extends over 13 amino acids.